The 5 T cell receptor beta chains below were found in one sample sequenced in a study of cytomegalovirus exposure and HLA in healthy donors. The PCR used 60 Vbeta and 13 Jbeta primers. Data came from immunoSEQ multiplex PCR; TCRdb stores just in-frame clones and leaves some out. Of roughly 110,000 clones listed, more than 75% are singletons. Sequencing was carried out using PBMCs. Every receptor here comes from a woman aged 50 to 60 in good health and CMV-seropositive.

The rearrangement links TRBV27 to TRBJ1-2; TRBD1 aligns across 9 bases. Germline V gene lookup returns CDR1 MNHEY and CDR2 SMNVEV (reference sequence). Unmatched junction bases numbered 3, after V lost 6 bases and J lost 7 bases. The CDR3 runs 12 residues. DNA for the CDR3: TGTGCCAGCAGGGACAGGGGTGGTGGCTACACCTTC. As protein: CASRDRGGGYTF.

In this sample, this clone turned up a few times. The CDR3 nucleotides read TGTGCCAGCAGCCGGGGTGGCCCGGCCGGGGAGCTGTTTTTT. Translating it yields CASSRGGPAGELFF. The genes are TRBV9 and TRBJ2-2; D may be TRBD2 (5 bases). The CDR3 extends over 14 amino acids. V lost 4 bases and J lost 6, with 13 bases in between. Germline lookup yields CDR1 SGDLS and CDR2 YYNGEE.

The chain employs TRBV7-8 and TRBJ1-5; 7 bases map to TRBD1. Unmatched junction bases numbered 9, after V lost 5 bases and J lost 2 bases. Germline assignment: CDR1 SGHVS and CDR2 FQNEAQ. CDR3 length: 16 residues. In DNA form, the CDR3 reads TGTGCCAGCAGCGTAGGGACAGTCGACGGCAATCAGCCCCAGCATTTT. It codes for CASSVGTVDGNQPQHF.

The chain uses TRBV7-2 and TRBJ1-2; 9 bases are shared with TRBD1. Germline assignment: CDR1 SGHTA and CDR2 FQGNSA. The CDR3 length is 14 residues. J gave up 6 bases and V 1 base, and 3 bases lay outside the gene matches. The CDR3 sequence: CASSLGGQGHGYTF. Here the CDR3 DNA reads TGTGCCAGCAGCTTAGGAGGACAGGGGCATGGCTACACCTTC.

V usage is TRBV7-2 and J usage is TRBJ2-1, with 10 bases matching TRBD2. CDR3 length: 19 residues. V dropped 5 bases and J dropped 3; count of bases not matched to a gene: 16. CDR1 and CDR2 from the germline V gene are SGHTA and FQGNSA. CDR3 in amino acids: CASSPPRWTSGGRYNEQFF. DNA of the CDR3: TGTGCCAGCAGCCCCCCTAGGTGGACTAGCGGTGGCCGCTACAATGAGCAGTTCTTC.